Listed below are T cell receptor beta chains from one sample, sequenced in a study of somatic mutations in cytotoxic T cells in rheumatoid arthritis. The table came from immunoSEQ multiplex PCR; TCRdb's copy has only in-frame clones and leaves some out. The profile shows about 14,000 clones, around four fifths of them singletons. The sample taken for sequencing was CD8+ T cells sorted from blood. These receptors originate from an adult with rheumatoid arthritis. Both conserved end residues are part of each CDR3. The D gene is left open where the match is weak. Rows give clone size only sometimes, using once, few, many, or a class for an expanded clone.

clone_size: -; v_call: TRBV10-2; d_call: TRBD2; j_call: TRBJ2-1; cdr3_aa: CASRDMSGGLYNEQFF; cdr3_nt: TGCGCCAGCAGGGACATGAGCGGGGGACTCTACAATGAGCAGTTCTTC
clone_size: -; v_call: TRBV5-4; d_call: -; j_call: TRBJ2-1; cdr3_aa: CASSLDQSNEQFF; cdr3_nt: TGTGCCAGCAGCTTGGATCAGTCCAATGAGCAGTTCTTC
clone_size: -; v_call: TRBV13; d_call: -; j_call: TRBJ1-4; cdr3_aa: CASSFGIATNEKLFF; cdr3_nt: TGTGCCAGCAGCTTTGGAATTGCAACTAATGAAAAACTGTTTTTT
clone_size: -; v_call: TRBV4-1; d_call: -; j_call: TRBJ1-1; cdr3_aa: CASSQIGGAATEAFF; cdr3_nt: TGCGCCAGCAGCCAAATAGGGGGAGCGGCCACTGAAGCTTTCTTT
clone_size: once; v_call: TRBV27; d_call: -; j_call: TRBJ2-3; cdr3_aa: CASSLWASADTQYF; cdr3_nt: TGTGCCAGCAGTTTATGGGCTAGCGCAGATACGCAGTATTTT
clone_size: -; v_call: TRBV18; d_call: -; j_call: TRBJ1-2; cdr3_aa: CASNSGAGVYGYTF; cdr3_nt: TGTGCCAGTAATAGCGGGGCTGGGGTCTATGGCTACACCTTC
clone_size: -; v_call: TRBV5-4; d_call: -; j_call: TRBJ2-7; cdr3_aa: CASSWDTNLNEQYF; cdr3_nt: TGTGCCAGCAGCTGGGACACGAATTTAAACGAGCAGTACTTC
clone_size: few; v_call: TRBV6-6; d_call: -; j_call: TRBJ1-1; cdr3_aa: CASSYRPTEWFTEAFF; cdr3_nt: TGTGCCAGCAGTTACCGACCGACAGAGTGGTTCACTGAAGCTTTCTTT
clone_size: -; v_call: TRBV27; d_call: -; j_call: TRBJ2-1; cdr3_aa: CASSRGYDEQFF; cdr3_nt: TGTGCCAGTTCTCGCGGGTACGATGAGCAGTTCTTC
clone_size: -; v_call: TRBV21-1; d_call: -; j_call: TRBJ1-1; cdr3_aa: CASSNGDSLNTEAFF; cdr3_nt: TGTGCCAGCAGCAATGGCGACAGCTTGAACACTGAAGCTTTCTTT
clone_size: -; v_call: TRBV7-7; d_call: -; j_call: TRBJ2-5; cdr3_aa: CASSRGTEPAQETQYF; cdr3_nt: TGTGCCAGCAGCCGGGGGACAGAACCCGCCCAAGAGACCCAGTACTTC
clone_size: once; v_call: TRBV7-2; d_call: TRBD2; j_call: TRBJ2-1; cdr3_aa: CASSLPRTSGGPNEQFF; cdr3_nt: TGTGCCAGCAGCTTACCCCGGACTAGCGGGGGGCCAAATGAGCAGTTCTTC
clone_size: -; v_call: TRBV12-5; d_call: -; j_call: TRBJ1-1; cdr3_aa: CASGPVLQANTEAFF; cdr3_nt: TGTGCTAGTGGGCCCGTGTTACAGGCGAACACTGAAGCTTTCTTT
clone_size: -; v_call: TRBV5-6; d_call: TRBD1; j_call: TRBJ2-2; cdr3_aa: CASLRQGRAGELFF; cdr3_nt: TGTGCCAGCCTAAGACAGGGAAGAGCCGGGGAGCTGTTTTTT
clone_size: -; v_call: TRBV10-3; d_call: TRBD1; j_call: TRBJ1-3; cdr3_aa: CAISSWDRGDLSGNTIYF; cdr3_nt: TGTGCCATCAGTTCTTGGGACAGGGGTGACCTCTCTGGAAACACCATATATTTT
clone_size: -; v_call: TRBV27; d_call: -; j_call: TRBJ1-4; cdr3_aa: CASKRGGEKLFF; cdr3_nt: TGTGCCAGCAAAAGGGGAGGTGAAAAACTGTTTTTT
clone_size: -; v_call: TRBV6-1; d_call: -; j_call: TRBJ1-2; cdr3_aa: CASSEVGGWGYTF; cdr3_nt: TGTGCCAGCAGTGAAGTTGGGGGTTGGGGCTACACCTTC
clone_size: -; v_call: TRBV6-1; d_call: -; j_call: TRBJ2-5; cdr3_aa: CASKVTGEDWTQYF; cdr3_nt: TGTGCCAGCAAGGTAACAGGGGAGGATTGGACCCAGTACTTC
clone_size: -; v_call: TRBV6-1; d_call: -; j_call: TRBJ2-3; cdr3_aa: CALSGVGTDTQYF; cdr3_nt: TGTGCCCTGTCCGGGGTTGGCACAGATACGCAGTATTTT
clone_size: -; v_call: TRBV28; d_call: TRBD1; j_call: TRBJ1-1; cdr3_aa: CASSLYRGTEAFF; cdr3_nt: TGTGCCAGCAGTTTGTACAGGGGAACTGAAGCTTTCTTT
clone_size: -; v_call: TRBV12-2; d_call: -; j_call: TRBJ2-2; cdr3_aa: CASRLEGTGELFF; cdr3_nt: TGTGCAAGTCGCTTAGAAGGGACCGGGGAGCTGTTTTTT
clone_size: -; v_call: TRBV27; d_call: -; j_call: TRBJ2-7; cdr3_aa: CASTGQTPYEQYF; cdr3_nt: TGTGCCAGCACGGGTCAAACCCCGTACGAGCAGTACTTC
clone_size: -; v_call: TRBV19; d_call: -; j_call: TRBJ2-7; cdr3_aa: CASSTGTPYEQYF; cdr3_nt: TGTGCCAGTAGTACCGGGACACCCTACGAGCAGTACTTC
clone_size: -; v_call: TRBV15; d_call: -; j_call: TRBJ1-2; cdr3_aa: CATSRVGGNYGYTF; cdr3_nt: TGTGCCACCAGCAGAGTCGGGGGGAACTATGGCTACACCTTC
clone_size: -; v_call: TRBV27; d_call: TRBD1; j_call: TRBJ2-5; cdr3_aa: CASSPRQGTLTQYF; cdr3_nt: TGTGCCAGCAGCCCCCGACAGGGCACCTTGACCCAGTACTTC
clone_size: -; v_call: TRBV6-5; d_call: -; j_call: TRBJ1-1; cdr3_aa: CASSYSGLNTEAFF; cdr3_nt: TGTGCCAGCAGTTACTCGGGGTTAAACACTGAAGCTTTCTTT
clone_size: few; v_call: TRBV6-4; d_call: TRBD2; j_call: TRBJ2-3; cdr3_aa: CASSRRGESTDTQYF; cdr3_nt: TGTGCCAGCAGTCGGCGGGGGGAAAGCACAGATACGCAGTATTTT